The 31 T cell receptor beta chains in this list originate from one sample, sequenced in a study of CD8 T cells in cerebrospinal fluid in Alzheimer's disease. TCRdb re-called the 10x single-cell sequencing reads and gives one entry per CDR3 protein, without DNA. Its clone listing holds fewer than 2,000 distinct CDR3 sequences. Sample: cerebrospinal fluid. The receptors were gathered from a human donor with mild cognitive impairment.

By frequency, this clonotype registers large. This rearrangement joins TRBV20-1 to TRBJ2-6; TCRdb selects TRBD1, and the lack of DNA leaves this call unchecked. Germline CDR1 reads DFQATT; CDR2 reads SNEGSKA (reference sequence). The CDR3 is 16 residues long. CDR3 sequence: CSARDDRDAGANVLTF.

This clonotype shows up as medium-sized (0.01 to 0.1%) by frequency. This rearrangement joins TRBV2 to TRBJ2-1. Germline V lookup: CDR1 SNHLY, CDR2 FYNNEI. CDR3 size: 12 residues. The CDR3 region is CASREPGGEQFF. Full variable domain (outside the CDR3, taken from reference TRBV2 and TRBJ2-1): EPEVTQTPSHQVTQMGQEVILRCVPISNHLYFYWYRQILGQKVEFLVSFYNNEISEKSEIFDDQFSVERPDGSNFTLKIRSTKLEDSAMYFCASREPGGEQFFGPGTRLTVL.

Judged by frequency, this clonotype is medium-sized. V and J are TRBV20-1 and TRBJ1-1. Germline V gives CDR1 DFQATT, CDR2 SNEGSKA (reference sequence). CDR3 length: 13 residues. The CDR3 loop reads CSARRTSNTEAFF.

This chain's CDR3 is CASSPARLASTQYF. The V call is TRBV19, the J call TRBJ2-5. The CDR3 loop spans 14 amino acids. The germline V gene has CDR1 LNHDA and CDR2 SQIVND (reference sequence).

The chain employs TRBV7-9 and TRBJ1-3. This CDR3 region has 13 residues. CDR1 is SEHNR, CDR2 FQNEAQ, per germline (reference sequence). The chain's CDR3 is CASSFVGGNTIYF. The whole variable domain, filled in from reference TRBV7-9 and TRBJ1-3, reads DTGVSQNPRHKITKRGQNVTFRCDPISEHNRLYWYRQTLGQGPEFLTYFQNEAQLEKSRLLSDRFSAERPKGSFSTLEIQRTEQGDSAMYLCASSFVGGNTIYFGEGSWLTVV.

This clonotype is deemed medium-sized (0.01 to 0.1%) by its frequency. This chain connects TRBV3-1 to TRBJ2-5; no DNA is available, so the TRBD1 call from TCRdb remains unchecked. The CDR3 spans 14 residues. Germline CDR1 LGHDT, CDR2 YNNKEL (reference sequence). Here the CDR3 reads CASSQNRAEETQYF.

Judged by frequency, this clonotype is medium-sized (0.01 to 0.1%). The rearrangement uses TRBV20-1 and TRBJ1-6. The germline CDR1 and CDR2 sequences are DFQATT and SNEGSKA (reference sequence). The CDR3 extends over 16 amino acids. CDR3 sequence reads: CSARQGWEGINSPLHF.

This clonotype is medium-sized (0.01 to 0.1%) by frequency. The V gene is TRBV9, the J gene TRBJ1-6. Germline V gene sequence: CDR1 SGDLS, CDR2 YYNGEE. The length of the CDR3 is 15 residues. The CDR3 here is CASSTRIGSHSPLHF.

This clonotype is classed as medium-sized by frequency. CDR3 loop: CASSLQGAGYTF. The chain carries TRBV18 and TRBJ1-2; TCRdb calls TRBD1, which cannot be checked without DNA. Per the germline V gene, CDR1 is KGHSH and CDR2 is LQKENI. The CDR3 sequence is 12 residues long.

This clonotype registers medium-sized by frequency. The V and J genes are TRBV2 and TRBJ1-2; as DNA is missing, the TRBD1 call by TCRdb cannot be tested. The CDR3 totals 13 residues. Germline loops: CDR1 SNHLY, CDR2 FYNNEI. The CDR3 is CASSPTGIYGYTF.

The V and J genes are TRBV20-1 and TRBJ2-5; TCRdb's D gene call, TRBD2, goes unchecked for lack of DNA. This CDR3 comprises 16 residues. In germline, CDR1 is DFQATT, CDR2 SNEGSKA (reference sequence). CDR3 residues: CSAGKTSGGPAETQYF.

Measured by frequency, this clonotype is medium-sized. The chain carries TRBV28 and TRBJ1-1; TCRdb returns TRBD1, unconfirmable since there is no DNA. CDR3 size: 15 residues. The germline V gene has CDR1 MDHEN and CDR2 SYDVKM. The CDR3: CASSHNVPGQNEAFF.

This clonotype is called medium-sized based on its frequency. CDR3 region: CASRRTGLAGGVPKNIQYF. The chain couples TRBV2 to TRBJ2-4; TCRdb names TRBD2, which stays unverified in the absence of DNA. Looked up from germline, CDR1 is SNHLY and CDR2 is FYNNEI. CDR3 size: 19 residues.

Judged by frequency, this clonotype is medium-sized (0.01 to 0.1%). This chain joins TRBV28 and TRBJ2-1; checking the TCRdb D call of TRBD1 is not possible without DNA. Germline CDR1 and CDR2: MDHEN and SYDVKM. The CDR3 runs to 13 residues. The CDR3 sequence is CASRGDWGHEQFF.

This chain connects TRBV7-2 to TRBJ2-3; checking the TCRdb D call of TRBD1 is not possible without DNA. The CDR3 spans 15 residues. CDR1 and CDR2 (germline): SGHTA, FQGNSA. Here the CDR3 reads CASSFGGLRSDTQYF.

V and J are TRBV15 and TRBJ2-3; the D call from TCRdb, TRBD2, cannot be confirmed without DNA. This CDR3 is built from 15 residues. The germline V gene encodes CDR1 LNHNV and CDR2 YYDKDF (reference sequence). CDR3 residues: CATSTGTSGTDTQYF. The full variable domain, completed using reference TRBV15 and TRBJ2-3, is DAMVIQNPRYQVTQFGKPVTLSCSQTLNHNVMYWYQQKSSQAPKLLFHYYDKDFNNEADTPDNFQSRRPNTSFCFLDIRSPGLGDTAMYLCATSTGTSGTDTQYFGPGTRLTVL.

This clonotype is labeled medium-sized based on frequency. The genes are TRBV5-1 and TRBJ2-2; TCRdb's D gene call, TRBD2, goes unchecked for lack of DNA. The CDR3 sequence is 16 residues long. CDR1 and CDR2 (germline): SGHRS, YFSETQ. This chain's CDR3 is CASRLGRTSGAGELFF.

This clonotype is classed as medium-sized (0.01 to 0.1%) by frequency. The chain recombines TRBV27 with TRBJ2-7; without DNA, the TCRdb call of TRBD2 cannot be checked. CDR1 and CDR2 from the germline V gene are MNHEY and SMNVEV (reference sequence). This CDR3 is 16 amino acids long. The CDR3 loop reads CASSLSGLAASYEQYF.

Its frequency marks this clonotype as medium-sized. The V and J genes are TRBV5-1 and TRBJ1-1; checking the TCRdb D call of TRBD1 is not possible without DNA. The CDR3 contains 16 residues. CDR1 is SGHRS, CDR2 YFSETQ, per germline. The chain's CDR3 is CASSFTGGRQNTEAFF.

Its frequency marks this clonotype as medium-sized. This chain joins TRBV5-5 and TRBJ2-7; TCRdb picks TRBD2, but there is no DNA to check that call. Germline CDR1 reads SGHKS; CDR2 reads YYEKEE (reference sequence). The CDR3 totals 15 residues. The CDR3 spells CASNLASSGQYEQYF. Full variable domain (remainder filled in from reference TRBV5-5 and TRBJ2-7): DAGVTQSPTHLIKTRGQQVTLRCSPISGHKSVSWYQQVLGQGPQFIFQYYEKEERGRGNFPDRFSARQFPNYSSELNVNALLLGDSALYLCASNLASSGQYEQYFGPGTRLTVT.

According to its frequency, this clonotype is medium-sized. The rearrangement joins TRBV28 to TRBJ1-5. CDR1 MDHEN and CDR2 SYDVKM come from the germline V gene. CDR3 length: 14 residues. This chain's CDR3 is CASRKGDFNQPQHF.

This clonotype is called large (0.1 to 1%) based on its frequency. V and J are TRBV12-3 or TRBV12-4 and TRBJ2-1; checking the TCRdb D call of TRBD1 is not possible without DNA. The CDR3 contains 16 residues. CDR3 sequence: CASSPPGTPTAYEQFF.

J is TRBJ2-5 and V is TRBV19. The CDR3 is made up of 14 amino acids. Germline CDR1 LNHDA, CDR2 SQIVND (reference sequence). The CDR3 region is CASSMSTSGETQYF.

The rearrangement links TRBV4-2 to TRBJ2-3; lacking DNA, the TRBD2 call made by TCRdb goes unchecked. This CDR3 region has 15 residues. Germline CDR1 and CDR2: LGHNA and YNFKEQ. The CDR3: CASSPLTSGTDTQYF.

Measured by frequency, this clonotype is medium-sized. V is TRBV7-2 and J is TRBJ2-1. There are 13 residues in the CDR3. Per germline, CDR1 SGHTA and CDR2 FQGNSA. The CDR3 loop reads CASSFGPNNEQFF.

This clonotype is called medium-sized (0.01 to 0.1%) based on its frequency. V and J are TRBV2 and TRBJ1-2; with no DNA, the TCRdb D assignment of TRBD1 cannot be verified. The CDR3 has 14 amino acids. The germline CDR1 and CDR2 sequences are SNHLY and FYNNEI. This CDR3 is CARTNLQGLDGYTF. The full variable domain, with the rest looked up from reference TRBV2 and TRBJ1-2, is EPEVTQTPSHQVTQMGQEVILRCVPISNHLYFYWYRQILGQKVEFLVSFYNNEISEKSEIFDDQFSVERPDGSNFTLKIRSTKLEDSAMYFCARTNLQGLDGYTFGSGTRLTVV.

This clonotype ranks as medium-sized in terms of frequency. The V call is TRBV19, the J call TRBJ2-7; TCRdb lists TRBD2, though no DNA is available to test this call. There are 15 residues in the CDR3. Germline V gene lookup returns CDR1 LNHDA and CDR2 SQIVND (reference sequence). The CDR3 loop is CASSMSTSWPYEQYF.

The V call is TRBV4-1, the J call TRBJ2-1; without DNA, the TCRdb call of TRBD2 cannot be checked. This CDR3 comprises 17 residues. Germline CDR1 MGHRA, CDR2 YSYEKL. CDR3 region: CASSQDRRTSGGSLLFF.

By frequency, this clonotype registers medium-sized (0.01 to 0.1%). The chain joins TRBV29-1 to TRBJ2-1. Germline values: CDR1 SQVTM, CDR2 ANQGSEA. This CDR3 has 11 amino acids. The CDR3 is CSVVSWDEQFF.

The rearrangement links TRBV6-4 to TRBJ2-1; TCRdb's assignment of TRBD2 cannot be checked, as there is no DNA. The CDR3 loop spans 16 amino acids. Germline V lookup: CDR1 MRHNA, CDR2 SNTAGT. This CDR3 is CASSREREFSYNEQFF.

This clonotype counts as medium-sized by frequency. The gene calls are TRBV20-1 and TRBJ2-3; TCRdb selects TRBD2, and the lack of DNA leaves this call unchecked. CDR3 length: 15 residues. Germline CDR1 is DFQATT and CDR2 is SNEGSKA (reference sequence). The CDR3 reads CSVPTSGRAADTQYF.